The sample holds one count of the clone carrying this T cell receptor beta chain. This entry is derived from a study of blood T cell repertoires in COVID-19. Looking at the study overall: The study drew acute and convalescent COVID-19 samples from the United States, Italy and Spain. In each case, the material was cDNA or gDNA derived from T cells, B-cell-depleted T cells, or PBMCs.

The V gene's germline CDR1 is MNHEY and CDR2 SMNVEV (reference sequence). This CDR3 spans 16 amino acids. The V and J ends lost 4 bases and 8 bases, in that order; junction bases with no gene match: 9. Original processing methods: Estimation of nucleated cell counts was performed using reference gene primer amplification. Profiled with immunoSEQ multiplex PCR; TCRdb holds only in-frame clones, not every one. V and J calls and clone size follow that table, whereas D and trimming were derived from the DNA. The data hold about 300,000 clones, with roughly 85% observed a single time. Sequenced sample: peripheral blood. The chain is built from TRBV27 and TRBJ2-1; TRBD2 matches 12 bases. This TCR was sampled from a human donor in a cohort sampled during active COVID-19. The CDR3, as DNA: TGTGCCAGCAGTTCCAACCGACTAGCGGGAGATCATGAGCAGTTCTTC. It codes for CASSSNRLAGDHEQFF.